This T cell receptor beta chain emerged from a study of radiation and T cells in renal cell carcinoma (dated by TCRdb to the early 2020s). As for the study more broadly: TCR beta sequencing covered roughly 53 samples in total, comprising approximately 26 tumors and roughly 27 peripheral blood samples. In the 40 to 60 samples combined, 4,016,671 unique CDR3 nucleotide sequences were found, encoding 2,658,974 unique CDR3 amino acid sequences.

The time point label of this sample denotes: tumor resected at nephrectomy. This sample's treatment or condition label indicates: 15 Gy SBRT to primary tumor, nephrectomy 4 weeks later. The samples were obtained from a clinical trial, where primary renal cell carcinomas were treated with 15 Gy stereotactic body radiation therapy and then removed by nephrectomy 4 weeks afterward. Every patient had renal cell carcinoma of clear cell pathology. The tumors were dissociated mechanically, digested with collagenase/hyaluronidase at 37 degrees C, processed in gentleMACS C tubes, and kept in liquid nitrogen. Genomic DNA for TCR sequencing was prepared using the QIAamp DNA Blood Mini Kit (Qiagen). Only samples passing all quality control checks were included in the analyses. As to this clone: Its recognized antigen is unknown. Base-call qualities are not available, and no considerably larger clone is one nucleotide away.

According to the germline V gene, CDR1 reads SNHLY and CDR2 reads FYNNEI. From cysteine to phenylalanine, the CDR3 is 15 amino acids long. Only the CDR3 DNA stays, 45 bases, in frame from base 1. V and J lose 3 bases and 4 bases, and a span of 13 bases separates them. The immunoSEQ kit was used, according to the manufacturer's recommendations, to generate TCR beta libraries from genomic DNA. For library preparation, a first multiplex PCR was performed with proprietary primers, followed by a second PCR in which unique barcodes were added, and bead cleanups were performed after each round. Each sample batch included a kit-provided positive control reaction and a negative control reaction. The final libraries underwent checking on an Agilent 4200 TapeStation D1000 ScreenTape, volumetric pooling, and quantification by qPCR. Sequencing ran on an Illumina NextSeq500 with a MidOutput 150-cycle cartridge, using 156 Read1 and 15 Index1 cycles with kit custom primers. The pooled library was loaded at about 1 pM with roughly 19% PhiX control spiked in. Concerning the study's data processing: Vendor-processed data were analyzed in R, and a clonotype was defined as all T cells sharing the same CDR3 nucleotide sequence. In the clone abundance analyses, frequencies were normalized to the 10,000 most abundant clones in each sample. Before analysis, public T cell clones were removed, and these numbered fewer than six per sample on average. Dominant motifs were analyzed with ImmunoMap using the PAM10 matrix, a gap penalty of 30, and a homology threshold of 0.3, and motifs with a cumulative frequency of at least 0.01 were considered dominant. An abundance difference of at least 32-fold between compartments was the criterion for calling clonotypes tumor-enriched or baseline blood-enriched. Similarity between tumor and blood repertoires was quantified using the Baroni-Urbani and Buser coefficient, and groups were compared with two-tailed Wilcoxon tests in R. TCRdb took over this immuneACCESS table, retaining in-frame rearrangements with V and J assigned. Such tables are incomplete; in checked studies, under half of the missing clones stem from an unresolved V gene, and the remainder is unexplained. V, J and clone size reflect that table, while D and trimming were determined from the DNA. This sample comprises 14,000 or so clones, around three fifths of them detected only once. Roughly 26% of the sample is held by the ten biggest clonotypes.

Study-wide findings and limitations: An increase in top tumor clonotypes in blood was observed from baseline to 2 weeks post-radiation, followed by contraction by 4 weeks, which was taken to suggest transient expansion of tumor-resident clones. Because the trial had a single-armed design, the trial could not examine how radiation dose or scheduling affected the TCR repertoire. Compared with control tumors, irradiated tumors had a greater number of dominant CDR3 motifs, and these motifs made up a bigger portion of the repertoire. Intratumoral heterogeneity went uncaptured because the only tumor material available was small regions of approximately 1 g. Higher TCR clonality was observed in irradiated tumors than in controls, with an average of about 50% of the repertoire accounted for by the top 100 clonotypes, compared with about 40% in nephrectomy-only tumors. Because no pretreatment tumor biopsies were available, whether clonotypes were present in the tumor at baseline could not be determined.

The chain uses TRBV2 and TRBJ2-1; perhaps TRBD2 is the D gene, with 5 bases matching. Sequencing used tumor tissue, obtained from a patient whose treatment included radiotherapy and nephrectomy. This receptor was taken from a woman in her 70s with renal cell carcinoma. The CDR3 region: CASSEMAGLYNEQFF. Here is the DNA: TGTGCCAGCAGTGAGATGGCGGGCTTGTACAATGAGCAGTTCTTC.